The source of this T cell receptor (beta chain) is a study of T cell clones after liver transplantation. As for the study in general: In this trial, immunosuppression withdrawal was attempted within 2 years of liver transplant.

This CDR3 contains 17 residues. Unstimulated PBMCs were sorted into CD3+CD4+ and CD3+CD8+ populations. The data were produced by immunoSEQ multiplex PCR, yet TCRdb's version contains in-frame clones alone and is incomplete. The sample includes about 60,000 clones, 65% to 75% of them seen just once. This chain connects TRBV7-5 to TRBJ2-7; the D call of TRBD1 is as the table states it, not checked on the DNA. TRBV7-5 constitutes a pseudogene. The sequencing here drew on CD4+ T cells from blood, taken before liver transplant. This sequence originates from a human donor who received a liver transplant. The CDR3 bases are TGTGCCAGAAGCCCTTTCCTGAGACAGGGGAGCTCCTACGAGCAGTACTTC. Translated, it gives CARSPFLRQGSSYEQYF.